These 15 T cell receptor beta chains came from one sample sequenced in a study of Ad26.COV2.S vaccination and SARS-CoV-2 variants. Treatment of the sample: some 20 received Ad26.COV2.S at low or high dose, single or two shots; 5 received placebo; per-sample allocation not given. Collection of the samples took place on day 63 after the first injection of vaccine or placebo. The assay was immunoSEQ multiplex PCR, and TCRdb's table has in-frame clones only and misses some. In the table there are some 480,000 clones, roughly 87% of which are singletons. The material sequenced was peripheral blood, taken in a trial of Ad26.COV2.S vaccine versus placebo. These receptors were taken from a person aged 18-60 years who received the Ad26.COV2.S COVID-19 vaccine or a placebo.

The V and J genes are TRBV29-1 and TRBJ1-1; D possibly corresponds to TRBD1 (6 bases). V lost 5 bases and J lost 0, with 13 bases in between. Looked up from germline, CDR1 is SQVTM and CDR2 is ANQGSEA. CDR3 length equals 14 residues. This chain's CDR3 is CSVKDRLMNTEAFF. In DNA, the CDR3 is TGCAGCGTTAAGGACAGACTAATGAACACTGAAGCTTTCTTT.

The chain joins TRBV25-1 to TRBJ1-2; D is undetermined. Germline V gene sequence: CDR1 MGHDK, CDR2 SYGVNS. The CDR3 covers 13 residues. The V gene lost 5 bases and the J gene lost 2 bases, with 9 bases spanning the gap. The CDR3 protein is CASSREGNYGYTF. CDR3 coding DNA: TGTGCCAGCAGTAGGGAAGGGAACTATGGCTACACCTTC.

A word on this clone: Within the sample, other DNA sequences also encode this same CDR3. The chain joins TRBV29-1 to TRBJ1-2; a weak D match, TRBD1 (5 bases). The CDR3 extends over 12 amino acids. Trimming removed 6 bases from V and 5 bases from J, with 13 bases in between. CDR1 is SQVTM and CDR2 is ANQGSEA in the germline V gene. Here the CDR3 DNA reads TGCAGCGTCGCGACAGCGAATTATGGCTACACCTTC. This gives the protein CSVATANYGYTF. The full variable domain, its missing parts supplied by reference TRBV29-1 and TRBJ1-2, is SAVISQKPSRDICQRGTSLTIQCQVDSQVTMMFWYRQQPGQSLTLIATANQGSEATYESGFVIDKFPISRPNLTFSTLTVSNMSPEDSSIYLCSVATANYGYTFGSGTRLTVV.

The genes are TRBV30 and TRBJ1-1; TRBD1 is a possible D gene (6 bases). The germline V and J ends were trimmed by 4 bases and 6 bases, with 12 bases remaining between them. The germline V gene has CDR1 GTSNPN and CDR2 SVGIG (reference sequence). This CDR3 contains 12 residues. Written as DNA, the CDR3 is TGTGCCTGGAACGCACAGGGTCCTGAAGCTTTCTTT. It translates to CAWNAQGPEAFF.

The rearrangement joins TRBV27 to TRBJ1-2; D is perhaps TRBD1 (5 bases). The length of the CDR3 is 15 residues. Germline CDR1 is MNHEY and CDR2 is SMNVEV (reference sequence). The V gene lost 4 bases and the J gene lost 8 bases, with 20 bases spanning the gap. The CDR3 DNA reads TGTGCCAGCAGTTCTAGAGGGCAGGGTAGGAGAGGCTACACCTTC. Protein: CASSSRGQGRRGYTF.

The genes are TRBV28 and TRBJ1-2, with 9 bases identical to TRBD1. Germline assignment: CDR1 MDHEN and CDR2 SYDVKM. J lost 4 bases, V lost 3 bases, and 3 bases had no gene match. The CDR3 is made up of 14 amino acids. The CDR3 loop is CASSFGQGTYGYTF. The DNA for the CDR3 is TGTGCCAGCAGTTTTGGACAGGGGACCTATGGCTACACCTTC.

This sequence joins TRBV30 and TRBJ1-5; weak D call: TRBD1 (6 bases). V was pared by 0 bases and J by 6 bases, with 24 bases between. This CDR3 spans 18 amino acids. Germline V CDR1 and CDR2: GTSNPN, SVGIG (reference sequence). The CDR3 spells CAWSVPWAGAGTGQPQHF. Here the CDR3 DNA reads TGTGCCTGGAGTGTACCCTGGGCGGGGGCAGGGACGGGTCAGCCCCAGCATTTT.

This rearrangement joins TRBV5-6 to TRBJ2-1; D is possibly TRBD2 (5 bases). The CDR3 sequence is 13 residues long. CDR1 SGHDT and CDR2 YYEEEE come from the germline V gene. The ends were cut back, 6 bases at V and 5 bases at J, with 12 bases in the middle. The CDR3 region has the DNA TGTGCCAGCACCCCGGGGTCCAACAATGAGCAGTTCTTC. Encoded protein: CASTPGSNNEQFF.

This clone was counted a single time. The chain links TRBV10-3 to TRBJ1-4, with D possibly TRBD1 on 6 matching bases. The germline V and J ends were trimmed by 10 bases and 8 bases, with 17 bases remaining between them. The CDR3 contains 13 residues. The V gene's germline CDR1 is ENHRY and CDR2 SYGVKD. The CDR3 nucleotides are TGTGCCACCTCAGGGGAAGTTAACGAAAAACTGTTTTTT. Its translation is CATSGEVNEKLFF.

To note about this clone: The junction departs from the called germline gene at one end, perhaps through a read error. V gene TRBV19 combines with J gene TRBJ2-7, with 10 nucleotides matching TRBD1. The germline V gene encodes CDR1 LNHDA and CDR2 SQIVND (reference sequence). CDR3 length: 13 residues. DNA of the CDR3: TGTGCCAGTAGTATAAGCCCGGGACAGGGGCTCCATTTC. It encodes CASSISPGQGLHF.

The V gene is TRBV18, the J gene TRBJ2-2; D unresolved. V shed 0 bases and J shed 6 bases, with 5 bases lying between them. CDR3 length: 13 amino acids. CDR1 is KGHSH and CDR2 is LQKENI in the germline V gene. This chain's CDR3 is CASSPPKPGELFF. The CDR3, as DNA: TGTGCCAGCTCACCACCGAAACCCGGGGAGCTGTTTTTT.

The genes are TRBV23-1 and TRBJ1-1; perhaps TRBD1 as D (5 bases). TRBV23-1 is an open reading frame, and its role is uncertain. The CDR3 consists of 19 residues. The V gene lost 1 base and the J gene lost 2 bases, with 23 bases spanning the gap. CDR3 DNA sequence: TGCGCCAGCAGTCAATACGAATTTGAGGGGACCCAGGAAAACACTGAAGCTTTCTTT. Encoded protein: CASSQYEFEGTQENTEAFF.

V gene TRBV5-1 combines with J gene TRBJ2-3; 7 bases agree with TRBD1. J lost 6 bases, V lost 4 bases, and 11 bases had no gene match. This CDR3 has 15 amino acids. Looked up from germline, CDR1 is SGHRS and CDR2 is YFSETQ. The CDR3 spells CASSPGRGLQDTQYF. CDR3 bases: TGCGCCAGCAGCCCGGGAAGGGGGCTTCAGGATACGCAGTATTTT.

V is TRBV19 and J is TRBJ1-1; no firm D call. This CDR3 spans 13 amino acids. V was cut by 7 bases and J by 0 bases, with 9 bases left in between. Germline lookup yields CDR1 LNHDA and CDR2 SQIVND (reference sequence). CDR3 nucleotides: TGTGCCAGTATGGGCCAGCTGAACACTGAAGCTTTCTTT. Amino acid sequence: CASMGQLNTEAFF.

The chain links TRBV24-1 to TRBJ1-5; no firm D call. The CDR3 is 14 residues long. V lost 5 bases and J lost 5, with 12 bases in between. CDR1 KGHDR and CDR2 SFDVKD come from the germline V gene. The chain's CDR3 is CATSGLERDQPQHF. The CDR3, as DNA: TGTGCCACCAGTGGCTTGGAGCGGGATCAGCCCCAGCATTTT.